The 17 T cell receptor beta chains in this list originate from one sample, sequenced in a study of blood T cell repertoires in COVID-19. Produced via immunoSEQ multiplex PCR; TCRdb's table is partial and in-frame only. The sample records 140,000 or so clones, 80% being singletons. Sequenced sample: peripheral blood. These receptors came from a man aged 70-80 years who had recovered from COVID-19.

The chain combines TRBV4-1 with TRBJ2-4, with 9 nucleotides matching TRBD2. The junction had 5 bases not matched to a gene; V was cut back by 2 bases and J by 0 bases. The CDR3 is 17 residues long. Looked up from germline, CDR1 is MGHRA and CDR2 is YSYEKL. The CDR3 loop is CASSQPTSGLAKNIQYF. The CDR3 DNA follows: TGCGCCAGCAGCCAACCTACTAGCGGGTTAGCCAAAAACATTCAGTACTTC.

The V and J genes are TRBV5-1 and TRBJ2-3, with D possibly being TRBD1 (5 bases). Germline values: CDR1 SGHRS, CDR2 YFSETQ. V lost 4 bases and J 6 bases, leaving 15 bases between the germline ends. This CDR3 comprises 14 residues. CDR3: CASSAGHKGDTQYF. CDR3 nucleotides: TGCGCCAGCAGCGCCGGACATAAGGGGGATACGCAGTATTTT.

The chain employs TRBV29-1 and TRBJ1-3, with D unclear. This CDR3 has 13 residues. Germline V lookup: CDR1 SQVTM, CDR2 ANQGSEA. V was shortened by 4 bases and J by 4 bases, with 11 bases between the two germline ends. CDR3: CSVAPGGGNTIYF. CDR3 DNA sequence: TGCAGCGTTGCTCCGGGCGGGGGAAACACCATATATTTT.

The chain couples TRBV7-2 to TRBJ1-1; D is ambiguous. V was trimmed by 7 bases and J by 2 bases, leaving 17 bases between them. This CDR3 region has 15 residues. CDR1 and CDR2 from the germline V gene are SGHTA and FQGNSA. The DNA for the CDR3 is TGTGCCAGCATTTCCCAGCACAGCCTAAACACTGAAGCTTTCTTT. Translation gives CASISQHSLNTEAFF. The whole variable domain, filled in from reference TRBV7-2 and TRBJ1-1, reads GAGVSQSPSNKVTEKGKDVELRCDPISGHTALYWYRQSLGQGLEFLIYFQGNSAPDKSGLPSDRFSAERTGGSVSTLTIQRTQQEDSAVYLCASISQHSLNTEAFFGQGTRLTVV.

V is TRBV11-2 and J is TRBJ2-7; D perhaps matches TRBD2 (5 bases). The ends were cut back, 0 bases at V and 7 bases at J, with 13 bases in the middle. Germline-derived CDR1 and CDR2 are SGHAT and FQNNGV. This CDR3 spans 14 amino acids. The CDR3 DNA follows: TGTGCCAGCAGCTTAGATCGAATGGACTGGGAGCAGTACTTC. Translating gives CASSLDRMDWEQYF. The full variable domain, its missing parts supplied by reference TRBV11-2 and TRBJ2-7, is EAGVAQSPRYKIIEKRQSVAFWCNPISGHATLYWYQQILGQGPKLLIQFQNNGVVDDSQLPKDRFSAERLKGVDSTLKIQPAKLEDSAVYLCASSLDRMDWEQYFGPGTRLTVT.

This clone showed up just a few times. V usage is TRBV6-5 and J usage is TRBJ1-5, with D possibly being TRBD1 (6 bases). V lost 2 bases to trimming and J lost 3 bases, with 11 bases between them. CDR3 length: 15 amino acids. CDR1 and CDR2 (germline): MNHEY, SVGAGI. This CDR3 is CASSYRGGLNQPQHF. CDR3 DNA: TGTGCCAGCAGTTACCGCGGGGGGCTCAATCAGCCCCAGCATTTT.

V gene TRBV19 combines with J gene TRBJ2-1; TRBD2 matches at 7 bases. The CDR3 spans 17 residues. J was trimmed by 0 bases and V by 10 bases; bases with no gene match: 15. In germline, CDR1 is LNHDA, CDR2 SQIVND (reference sequence). CDR3 coding DNA: TGTGCCACAAAATCCCCGCTAGCGGCGAGCTCCTACAATGAGCAGTTCTTC. Translating gives CATKSPLAASSYNEQFF.

V usage is TRBV4-1 and J usage is TRBJ1-1; TRBD1 might be the D (5 bases). The CDR3 totals 15 residues. The V end was cut by 4 bases, the J end by 4 bases, with 16 bases between. CDR1 is MGHRA and CDR2 is YSYEKL in the germline V gene. The chain's CDR3 is CASSPRELAGTEAFF. CDR3 coding DNA: TGCGCCAGCAGCCCCAGGGAATTGGCTGGCACTGAAGCTTTCTTT.

For the CDR3, the DNA is TGTGCCAGCAGCCAATCGACTAGCGGGCTAAGCTCCTACAATGAGCAGTTCTTC. It encodes CASSQSTSGLSSYNEQFF. The rearrangement joins TRBV16 to TRBJ2-1, with TRBD2 matching over 10 bases. Trimming cost V 0 bases and J 0 bases; bases outside gene matches: 5. This CDR3 has 18 residues. The germline V gene encodes CDR1 KGHSY and CDR2 FQNENV.

This rearrangement joins TRBV7-9 to TRBJ1-5; 8 bases fit TRBD1. The germline CDR1 and CDR2 sequences are SEHNR and FQNEAQ (reference sequence). This CDR3 has 15 amino acids. V lost 2 bases and J lost 3; bases outside the gene matches: 3. The CDR3 DNA is TGTGCCAGCAGCTTAACAGGGGGAAACAATCAGCCCCAGCATTTT. Translating gives CASSLTGGNNQPQHF.

The V gene is TRBV7-9, the J gene TRBJ2-5; D perhaps matches TRBD1 (5 bases). The CDR3 is 12 residues long. V lost 7 bases and J 5 bases, leaving 11 bases between the germline ends. Germline CDR1 SEHNR, CDR2 FQNEAQ (reference sequence). The CDR3 sequence is CASIRVGETQYF. The CDR3 DNA sequence: TGTGCCAGCATCAGGGTAGGGGAGACCCAGTACTTC.

The CDR3 spells CASNPTSGRGNEQFF. The CDR3 region has the DNA TGTGCCAGTAACCCAACTAGCGGGAGGGGCAATGAGCAGTTCTTC. V gene TRBV19 combines with J gene TRBJ2-1; TRBD2 aligns across 13 bases. Trimming took 7 bases from V and 6 from J; bases not matched to a gene: 6. Germline CDR1 is LNHDA and CDR2 is SQIVND (reference sequence). The CDR3 runs to 15 residues.

The chain combines TRBV4-1 with TRBJ1-2; D unclear. Trimming removed 4 bases at V and 4 bases at J, with 19 bases between. This CDR3 is built from 16 residues. Germline V CDR1 and CDR2: MGHRA, YSYEKL. CDR3 in amino acids: CASSLWRAESLYGYTF. CDR3 nucleotide sequence: TGCGCCAGCAGCCTTTGGAGGGCAGAGTCCCTCTATGGCTACACCTTC.

V and J are TRBV10-3 and TRBJ1-6; D is uncertain. CDR1 and CDR2 from the germline V gene are ENHRY and SYGVKD. V lost 4 bases, J lost 5 bases, and 6 bases lay in between. CDR3 length equals 13 residues. Here the CDR3 reads CAISAGDNSPLHF. The CDR3 nucleotides are TGTGCCATCAGTGCGGGTGATAATTCACCCCTCCACTTT.

The V gene is TRBV4-3, the J gene TRBJ1-5; D is unclear. In germline, CDR1 is LGHNA, CDR2 YSLEER. V dropped 0 bases and J dropped 0 bases, with 9 bases sitting between them. CDR3 length: 16 residues. The CDR3 here is CASSQERGISNQPQHF. CDR3 DNA sequence: TGCGCCAGCAGCCAAGAGAGAGGGATTAGCAATCAGCCCCAGCATTTT.

The rearrangement joins TRBV4-1 to TRBJ1-4; D call uncertain. Germline V lookup: CDR1 MGHRA, CDR2 YSYEKL. The CDR3 is 15 amino acids. V lost 4 bases to trimming and J lost 7 bases, with 16 bases between them. In DNA, the CDR3 is TGCGCCAGCAGCCTAACCCGGGCTCGGGGTGAAAAACTGTTTTTT. This translates into CASSLTRARGEKLFF.

CDR3 region: CASSFTEDTEAFF. CDR3 in DNA: TGTGCCAGCAGCTTCACGGAGGACACTGAAGCTTTCTTT. V is TRBV7-3 and J is TRBJ1-1; D uncertain. Trimming took off 3 bases at V and 3 bases at J, with 8 bases between the two ends. The length of the CDR3 is 13 residues. Germline CDR1 and CDR2: SGHTA and FQGTGA.